Presented here are 24 T cell receptor beta chains from one specimen sequenced in a study of blood T cell repertoires in COVID-19. Clones were sequenced by immunoSEQ multiplex PCR, and TCRdb holds only the in-frame ones, with some missing. The sample lists about 180,000 clones, about 89% seen once, with under 2% in the top ten. The sequenced material came from peripheral blood. The receptors stem from a man between 18 and 35 years old who had recovered from COVID-19.

This chain joins TRBV19 and TRBJ2-7, with TRBD2 matching 12 bases. This CDR3 region has 18 residues. V was clipped by 5 bases and J by 2 bases; unmatched bases: 13. CDR1 is LNHDA and CDR2 is SQIVND in the germline V gene (reference sequence). Here the CDR3 reads CASSPRTSGNVGAYEQYF. Written as DNA, the CDR3 is TGTGCCAGTAGTCCTAGGACTAGCGGGAATGTCGGTGCCTACGAGCAGTACTTC.

The chain has TRBV24-1 and TRBJ2-3, with 11 bases fitting TRBD2. The CDR3 has 17 amino acids. Germline V gene data show CDR1 as KGHDR and CDR2 as SFDVKD. V lost 4 bases and J lost 2; bases outside the gene matches: 7. The CDR3 loop reads CATSDRLSGRATDTQYF. CDR3 sequence (DNA): TGTGCCACCAGTGACAGACTTAGCGGGAGGGCCACAGATACGCAGTATTTT.

This chain uses TRBV3-1 (or the pseudogene TRBV3-2) with TRBJ1-5, with a weak D call TRBD1 (5 bases). Germline-derived CDR1 and CDR2 are LGHDT and YNNKEL (reference sequence). Trimming stripped 4 bases from V and 6 bases from J, with 16 bases between. This CDR3 spans 15 amino acids. The CDR3 region is CASSPQKPGGQPQHF. Here the CDR3 DNA reads TGTGCCAGCAGCCCTCAGAAGCCCGGGGGTCAGCCCCAGCATTTT.

The chain uses TRBV9 and TRBJ2-7, with TRBD2 identical over 8 bases. CDR3 length: 16 amino acids. In germline, CDR1 is SGDLS, CDR2 YYNGEE. The V segment lost 4 bases and the J segment 1 base; nucleotides outside the gene matches: 10. The CDR3 spells CASSPEVAGNSYEQYF. Written as DNA, the CDR3 is TGTGCCAGCAGCCCGGAGGTAGCGGGGAATTCCTACGAGCAGTACTTC.

The chain links TRBV7-9 to TRBJ2-3, with 7 bases that match TRBD1. The length of the CDR3 is 16 residues. The germline CDR1 and CDR2 sequences are SEHNR and FQNEAQ (reference sequence). Trimming took 5 bases from V and 2 from J; bases not matched to a gene: 10. The CDR3 region has the DNA TGTGCCAGCAGCCCAGTGGGACAGCTAGACACAGATACGCAGTATTTT. This codes for CASSPVGQLDTDTQYF.

The chain links TRBV15 to TRBJ1-4; tentatively, D is TRBD1 (6 bases). CDR1 is LNHNV, CDR2 YYDKDF, per germline (reference sequence). The CDR3 runs 15 residues. The V and J ends lost 5 bases and 7 bases respectively, with 17 bases between them. DNA of the CDR3: TGTGCCACCAGCCAGGGGACAAATCAAGGTGAAAAACTGTTTTTT. Protein product: CATSQGTNQGEKLFF.

This chain links TRBV10-3 with TRBJ2-7, with 9 bases identical to TRBD1. The CDR3 covers 15 residues. CDR1 and CDR2 (germline): ENHRY, SYGVKD. V was clipped by 0 bases and J by 2 bases; unmatched bases: 2. The CDR3 loop is CAISESGTGPYEQYF. CDR3 DNA: TGTGCCATCAGTGAGTCAGGGACAGGGCCCTACGAGCAGTACTTC.

The rearrangement joins TRBV7-2 to TRBJ2-1; 10 bases agree with TRBD2. CDR1 is SGHTA and CDR2 is FQGNSA in the germline V gene. The CDR3 sequence is 16 residues long. Trimming removed 4 bases from V and 6 bases from J; junction bases left unmatched: 9. This CDR3 reads CASSSMLAGDRNEQFF. The CDR3, as DNA: TGTGCCAGCAGCTCGATGCTAGCGGGAGATCGCAATGAGCAGTTCTTC.

The chain links TRBV7-9 to TRBJ2-1, with D perhaps TRBD2 (5 bases). V dropped 4 bases and J dropped 6 bases, with 19 bases sitting between them. CDR1 is SEHNR and CDR2 is FQNEAQ in the germline V gene (reference sequence). This CDR3 has 16 residues. The CDR3 bases are TGTGCCAGCAGCTCCCCCGGGAAAAGGGTCATCAATGAGCAGTTCTTC. It encodes CASSSPGKRVINEQFF. Full variable domain (rest looked up from reference TRBV7-9 and TRBJ2-1): DTGVSQNPRHKITKRGQNVTFRCDPISEHNRLYWYRQTLGQGPEFLTYFQNEAQLEKSRLLSDRFSAERPKGSFSTLEIQRTEQGDSAMYLCASSSPGKRVINEQFFGPGTRLTVL.

The chain links TRBV5-5 to TRBJ1-4, with TRBD1 identical over 7 bases. This CDR3 has 15 amino acids. Germline trimming cut 3 bases from V and 4 bases from J; bases unmatched to any gene: 6. CDR1 is SGHKS and CDR2 is YYEKEE in the germline V gene (reference sequence). The CDR3 coding sequence is TGTGCCAGCAGCTCGTCCGGGACAGTTAATGAAAAACTGTTTTTT. Translating it yields CASSSSGTVNEKLFF.

The CDR3 DNA reads as TGCGCCAGCAGAGGCGGGGAGGGGCGGAACACTGAAGCTTTCTTT. Protein: CASRGGEGRNTEAFF. V and J are TRBV5-1 and TRBJ1-1; possibly TRBD1 for D (5 bases). Looked up from germline, CDR1 is SGHRS and CDR2 is YFSETQ. With 5 bases removed from V and 1 base from J, the gap between germline ends came to 15 bases. This CDR3 spans 15 amino acids.

In its sample, this clone was seen a few times. V usage is TRBV27 and J usage is TRBJ2-7; 7 nucleotides agree with TRBD1. The CDR3 is 16 amino acids. Germline loops: CDR1 MNHEY, CDR2 SMNVEV (reference sequence). Trimming cost V 0 bases and J 0 bases; bases outside gene matches: 5. The CDR3 region has the DNA TGTGCCAGCAGTTTATCGGGACAGCACCACTCCTACGAGCAGTACTTC. Translating gives CASSLSGQHHSYEQYF.

The chain joins TRBV7-9 to TRBJ1-1; 8 positions match TRBD1. From germline, CDR1 is SEHNR and CDR2 FQNEAQ (reference sequence). This CDR3 contains 12 residues. The J segment lost 8 bases and the V segment lost 3 bases, leaving 2 bases of the junction unmatched. The CDR3 loop is CASSFGQGEAFF. The DNA of the CDR3 is TGTGCCAGCAGCTTTGGACAGGGAGAAGCTTTCTTT. Supplemented by reference TRBV7-9 and TRBJ1-1, the full variable domain reads DTGVSQNPRHKITKRGQNVTFRCDPISEHNRLYWYRQTLGQGPEFLTYFQNEAQLEKSRLLSDRFSAERPKGSFSTLEIQRTEQGDSAMYLCASSFGQGEAFFGQGTRLTVV.

The genes are TRBV9 and TRBJ2-2, with 8 positions matching TRBD1. Germline V gene data show CDR1 as SGDLS and CDR2 as YYNGEE. V dropped 1 base and J dropped 4; count of bases not matched to a gene: 9. CDR3 length: 17 residues. CDR3 sequence (DNA): TGTGCCAGCAGCGTAACAGGGGGGAGACAGGGCACCGGGGAGCTGTTTTTT. Amino acids: CASSVTGGRQGTGELFF. Using reference TRBV9 and TRBJ2-2 for the parts outside the CDR3, the full variable domain is DSGVTQTPKHLITATGQRVTLRCSPRSGDLSVYWYQQSLDQGLQFLIQYYNGEERAKGNILERFSAQQFPDLHSELNLSSLELGDSALYFCASSVTGGRQGTGELFFGEGSRLTVL.

The chain has TRBV5-8 and TRBJ1-1; 7 bases align to TRBD1. The V gene end was trimmed by 1 base and the J gene end by 5 bases; junction bases not matched to a gene: 5. Germline V lookup: CDR1 SGHTS, CDR2 YDEGEE. The CDR3 is 14 amino acids. The CDR3 loop reads CASSLRGLGTEAFF. CDR3 nucleotides: TGTGCCAGCAGCTTGAGGGGGCTTGGAACTGAAGCTTTCTTT.

The rearrangement links TRBV3-1 (or the pseudogene TRBV3-2) to TRBJ2-1; 9 bases agree with TRBD2. Germline trimming cut 4 bases from V and 10 bases from J; bases unmatched to any gene: 17. CDR3 length equals 17 residues. CDR1 LGHDT and CDR2 YNNKEL come from the germline V gene (reference sequence). CDR3 region: CASSRDGGGRGGREQFF. The DNA for the CDR3 is TGTGCCAGCAGCCGAGACGGAGGCGGGAGGGGGGGAAGAGAGCAGTTCTTC.

The chain recombines TRBV5-4 with TRBJ1-3; D is possibly TRBD1 (5 bases). The V end lost 3 bases, the J end lost 2 bases, and 18 bases lay between the germline ends. This CDR3 region has 17 residues. From germline, CDR1 is SGHNT and CDR2 YYREEE (reference sequence). Here the CDR3 reads CASSSGGWVSTGNTIYF. For the CDR3, the DNA is TGTGCCAGCAGCTCCGGGGGGTGGGTGTCTACTGGAAACACCATATATTTT. Complete variable domain (other parts from reference TRBV5-4 and TRBJ1-3): ETGVTQSPTHLIKTRGQQVTLRCSSQSGHNTVSWYQQALGQGPQFIFQYYREEENGRGNFPPRFSGLQFPNYSSELNVNALELDDSALYLCASSSGGWVSTGNTIYFGEGSWLTVV.

V and J are TRBV6-5 and TRBJ1-2; 7 nucleotides line up with TRBD1. The CDR3 consists of 14 residues. CDR1 is MNHEY, CDR2 SVGAGI, per germline. V was pared by 2 bases and J by 4 bases, with 4 bases of the junction left unmatched. CDR3 bases: TGTGCCAGCAGTTACACGCGGGACAGCTATGGCTACACCTTC. It translates to CASSYTRDSYGYTF.

The gene calls are TRBV6-2 or TRBV6-3 and TRBJ1-6; D is undetermined. The V end lost 1 base, the J end lost 9 bases, and 16 bases lay between the germline ends. The CDR3 has 16 residues. Germline CDR1 reads MNHEY; CDR2 reads SVGEGT. The CDR3 DNA is TGTGCCAGCAGTTACTTCCTCCATGGGCCGGTTTCACCCCTCCACTTT. Translation gives CASSYFLHGPVSPLHF.

This rearrangement joins TRBV7-2 to TRBJ2-3; maybe TRBD2 (6 bases). CDR1 is SGHTA, CDR2 FQGNSA, per germline. The CDR3 has 15 amino acids. V lost 3 bases and J lost 2, with 12 bases in between. This chain's CDR3 is CASSFVGGITDTQYF. In DNA form, the CDR3 reads TGTGCCAGCAGCTTCGTCGGCGGGATCACAGATACGCAGTATTTT.

The J gene is TRBJ2-2, the V gene TRBV19; D is ambiguous. Germline loops: CDR1 LNHDA, CDR2 SQIVND (reference sequence). This CDR3 is built from 14 residues. V shed 3 bases and J shed 2 bases, with 7 bases lying between them. This CDR3 is CASSISHNTGELFF. As DNA, the CDR3 is TGTGCCAGTAGTATTAGCCATAACACCGGGGAGCTGTTTTTT.

In its sample, this clone was seen a few times. The chain links TRBV13 to TRBJ2-7, with 8 positions matching TRBD1. The CDR3 runs to 16 residues. V was pared by 3 bases and J by 2 bases, with 9 bases of the junction left unmatched. In germline, CDR1 is PRHDT, CDR2 FYEKMQ (reference sequence). CDR3 sequence reads: CASSFRLATGAYEQYF. DNA for the CDR3: TGTGCCAGCAGCTTTCGGCTAGCGACAGGGGCCTACGAGCAGTACTTC. Complete variable domain (other parts from reference TRBV13 and TRBJ2-7): AAGVIQSPRHLIKEKRETATLKCYPIPRHDTVYWYQQGPGQDPQFLISFYEKMQSDKGSIPDRFSAQQFSDYHSELNMSSLELGDSALYFCASSFRLATGAYEQYFGPGTRLTVT.

The chain uses TRBV15 and TRBJ1-3, with a weak D call TRBD1 (5 bases). This CDR3 is 17 amino acids long. The germline V gene encodes CDR1 LNHNV and CDR2 YYDKDF (reference sequence). V was shortened by 0 bases and J by 4 bases, with 16 bases between the two germline ends. The CDR3 region is CATSRDGRTGAGNTIYF. The CDR3 DNA sequence: TGTGCCACCAGCAGAGATGGTAGAACAGGTGCAGGAAACACCATATATTTT.

V gene TRBV19 combines with J gene TRBJ2-1; 8 nucleotides line up with TRBD2. The V gene end was trimmed by 6 bases and the J gene end by 1 base; junction bases not matched to a gene: 8. The CDR3 spans 16 residues. Germline V lookup: CDR1 LNHDA, CDR2 SQIVND (reference sequence). The CDR3 loop reads CASRRKRESSYNEQFF. Here the CDR3 DNA reads TGTGCCAGTAGGCGGAAGCGGGAGAGTTCCTACAATGAGCAGTTCTTC.